The rows below give T cell receptor beta chains drawn from one sample of a study of T-cell memory formation after mild COVID-19. One entry per CDR3 protein, called by TCRdb with MiXCR from the 5' RACE reads. Here the sample spans approximately 290,000 distinct CDR3 sequences, roughly 15% being singletons. Sequenced sample: PBMCs or a T cell subset sorted from them (not recorded which). Receptor source: a man aged 18 to 30 who had mild COVID-19 (a few samples of this study predate the infection). Cell type and time point are not known. CDR3s include the opening cysteine and the closing phenylalanine or tryptophan. A D gene is named only where the DNA matches it firmly. A clone size is listed for some rows: how often the clone was seen (once, few, many), or a class if it is expanded.

TRBV20-1	TRBJ1-4	NA	NA	CSDSNPGPEKLFF	TGCAGTGACAGTAACCCTGGGCCTGAAAAACTGTTTTTT
TRBV20-1	TRBJ2-3	TRBD2	few	CSATPPGGPKDTQYF	TGCAGTGCTACACCCCCGGGGGGGCCAAAAGATACGCAGTATTTT
TRBV20-1	TRBJ2-2	NA	NA	CSARRGSGGELFF	TGCAGTGCTAGGCGGGGTAGTGGCGGGGAGCTGTTTTTT
TRBV29-1	TRBJ2-3	NA	few	CSVEEGTDTQYF	TGCAGCGTTGAGGAGGGTACAGATACGCAGTATTTT
TRBV12-3/TRBV12-4	TRBJ2-7	NA	few	CASMRIPYEQYF	TGTGCCAGCATGAGGATCCCCTACGAGCAGTACTTC
TRBV7-2	TRBJ2-1	TRBD2	NA	CASSLALGLAGHEQFF	TGTGCCAGCAGCTTAGCTCTGGGACTAGCTGGGCATGAGCAGTTCTTC
TRBV7-9	TRBJ2-3	TRBD2	NA	CASSGDSGSMDTQYF	TGTGCCAGCAGCGGAGACAGCGGGAGTATGGATACGCAGTATTTT
TRBV20-1	TRBJ2-3	NA	NA	CSAPMTGADTQYF	TGCAGTGCCCCTATGACGGGGGCAGATACGCAGTATTTT
TRBV7-9	TRBJ2-1	TRBD1	few	CASSPRDRDLFGGQFF	TGTGCCAGCAGCCCCCGGGACAGGGACCTATTTGGGGGGCAGTTCTTC
TRBV7-2	TRBJ1-5	NA	few	CASSQGGMSQPQHF	TGTGCCAGCAGCCAGGGCGGGATGTCTCAGCCCCAGCATTTT
TRBV5-1	TRBJ2-1	NA	few	CASSPYPRGKDEQFF	TGCGCCAGCAGCCCTTACCCTAGGGGGAAGGATGAGCAGTTCTTC
TRBV12-3/TRBV12-4	TRBJ1-5	TRBD1	NA	CASEQGTHQPQHF	TGTGCCAGCGAACAGGGGACCCATCAGCCCCAGCATTTT
TRBV5-1	TRBJ1-4	NA	NA	CASRVAETNEKLFF	TGCGCCAGCAGAGTAGCAGAAACTAATGAAAAACTGTTTTTT
TRBV5-1	TRBJ1-2	NA	NA	CASSPDRILSNYGYTF	TGCGCCAGCAGCCCCGACAGGATTCTCTCTAACTATGGCTACACCTTC